This T cell receptor (beta chain) was identified in a study of regulatory T cells in long-lasting Graves disease. Overall study results and limits: The study found persistent patients shared more public clonotypes (roughly 3,000) than new patients (around 1,000).

The time point here: newly diagnosed GD, antithyroid drugs for less than 3 months. The TCR library was prepared using RNA isolated from PBMCs. From an endocrinology department in Xi'an, China, came the patients. V lost 6 bases, J lost 0 bases, and 8 bases lay in between. The CDR3 totals 13 residues. Germline-derived CDR1 and CDR2 are LNHNV and YYDKDF (reference sequence). Worth noting for this clonotype: Antigen specificity is unknown.

Relying on iRepertoire HTBI primers and Arm-PCR of CDR3 regions, the team built TCR beta libraries. TCRdb reanalysed the multiplex PCR reads using MiXCR and keeps one entry per CDR3 protein. The data contain 400,000 to 550,000 distinct CDR3 sequences, over 15% of them singletons. These data were likewise used in another study, on T cells in Graves' hyperthyroidism and ophthalmopathy.

The specimen comprised peripheral blood mononuclear cells (PBMCs), sampled at new diagnosis, from a patient treated with antithyroid drugs. V and J are TRBV15 and TRBJ1-1; D is unclear. This TCR derives from a woman younger than 35 with Graves disease. This CDR3 reads CATSIKMNTEAFF. For the CDR3, the DNA is TGTGCCACCAGTATCAAGATGAACACTGAAGCTTTCTTT. Complete variable domain (other parts from reference TRBV15 and TRBJ1-1): DAMVIQNPRYQVTQFGKPVTLSCSQTLNHNVMYWYQQKSSQAPKLLFHYYDKDFNNEADTPDNFQSRRPNTSFCFLDIRSPGLGDTAMYLCATSIKMNTEAFFGQGTRLTVV.